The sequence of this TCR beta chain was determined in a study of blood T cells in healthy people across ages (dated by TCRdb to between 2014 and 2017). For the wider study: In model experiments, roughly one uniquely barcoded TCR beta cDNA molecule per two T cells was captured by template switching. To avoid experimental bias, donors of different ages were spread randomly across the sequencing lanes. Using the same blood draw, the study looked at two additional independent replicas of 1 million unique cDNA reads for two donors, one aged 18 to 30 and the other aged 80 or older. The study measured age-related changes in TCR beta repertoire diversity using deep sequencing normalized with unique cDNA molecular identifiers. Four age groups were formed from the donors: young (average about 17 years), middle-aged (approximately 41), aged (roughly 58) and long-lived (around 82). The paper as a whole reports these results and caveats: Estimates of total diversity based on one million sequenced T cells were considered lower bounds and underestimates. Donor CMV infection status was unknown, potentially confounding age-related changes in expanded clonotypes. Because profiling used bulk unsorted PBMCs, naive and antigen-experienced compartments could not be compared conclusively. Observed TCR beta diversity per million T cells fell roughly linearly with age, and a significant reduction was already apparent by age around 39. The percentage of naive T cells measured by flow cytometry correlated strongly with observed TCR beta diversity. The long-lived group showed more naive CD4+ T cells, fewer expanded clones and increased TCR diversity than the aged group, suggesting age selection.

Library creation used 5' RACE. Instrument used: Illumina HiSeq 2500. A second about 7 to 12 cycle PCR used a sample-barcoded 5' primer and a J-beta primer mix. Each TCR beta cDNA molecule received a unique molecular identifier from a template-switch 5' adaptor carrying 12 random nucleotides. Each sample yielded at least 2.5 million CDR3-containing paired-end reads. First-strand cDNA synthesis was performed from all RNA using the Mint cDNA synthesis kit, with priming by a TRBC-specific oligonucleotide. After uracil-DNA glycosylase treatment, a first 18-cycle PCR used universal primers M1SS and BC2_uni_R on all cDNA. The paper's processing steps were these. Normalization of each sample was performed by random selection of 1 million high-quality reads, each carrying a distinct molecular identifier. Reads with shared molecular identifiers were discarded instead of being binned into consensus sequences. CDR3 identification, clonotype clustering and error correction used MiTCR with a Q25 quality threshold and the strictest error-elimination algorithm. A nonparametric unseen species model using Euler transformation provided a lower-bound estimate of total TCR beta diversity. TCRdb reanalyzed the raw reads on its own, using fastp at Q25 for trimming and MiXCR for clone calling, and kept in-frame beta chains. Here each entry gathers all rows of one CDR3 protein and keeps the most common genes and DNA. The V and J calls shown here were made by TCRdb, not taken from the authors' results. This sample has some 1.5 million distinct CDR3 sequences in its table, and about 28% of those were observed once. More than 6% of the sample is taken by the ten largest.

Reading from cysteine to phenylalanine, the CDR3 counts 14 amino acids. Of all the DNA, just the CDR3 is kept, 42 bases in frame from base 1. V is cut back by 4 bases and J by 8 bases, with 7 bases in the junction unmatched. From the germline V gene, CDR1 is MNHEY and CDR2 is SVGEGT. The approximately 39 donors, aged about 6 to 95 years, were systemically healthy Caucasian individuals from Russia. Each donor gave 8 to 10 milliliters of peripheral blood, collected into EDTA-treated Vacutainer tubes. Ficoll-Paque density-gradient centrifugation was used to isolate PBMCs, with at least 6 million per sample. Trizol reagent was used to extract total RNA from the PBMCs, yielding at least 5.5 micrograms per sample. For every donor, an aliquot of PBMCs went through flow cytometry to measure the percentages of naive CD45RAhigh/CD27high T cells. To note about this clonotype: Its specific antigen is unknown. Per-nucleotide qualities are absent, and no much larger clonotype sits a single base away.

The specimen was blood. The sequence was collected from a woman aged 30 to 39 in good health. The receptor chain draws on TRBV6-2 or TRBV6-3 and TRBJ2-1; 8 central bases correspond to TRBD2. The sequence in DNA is TGTGCCAGCAGTTGGGTAGCGGGAACCCATGAGCAGTTCTTC. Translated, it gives CASSWVAGTHEQFF.